This T cell receptor (beta chain) was sequenced during a study of shared clonotypes between healthy human individuals. Study findings and constraints: Clonotypes shared by all four sorted-subset donors had higher generation probabilities than non-shared clonotypes.

Germline CDR1 and CDR2: LNHDA and SQIVND (reference sequence). V lost 5 bases and J lost 3; bases outside the gene matches: 7. The CDR3 consists of 14 residues. Points on this clone: As yet, its antigen is unknown.

TCRdb's copy holds only in-frame clones and misses some; the assay was immunoSEQ multiplex PCR. The sample yields roughly 2 million clones, under 97% seen once. The material sequenced was naive CD4+ T cells sorted from blood. Indicated subset: CD45RA+ positively selected. The chain employs TRBV19 and TRBJ2-7; the match to TRBD1 covers 7 bases. This TCR was recovered from a man aged 18 to 30 in good health. The CDR3 DNA reads as TGTGCCAGTAGTCCACGGGACAGTTACTACGAGCAGTACTTC. It specifies CASSPRDSYYEQYF.